The 26 T cell receptor beta chains reported below all come from one sample, sequenced in a study of blood T cell repertoires in COVID-19. The data were produced by immunoSEQ multiplex PCR, yet TCRdb's version contains in-frame clones alone and is incomplete. The sample has about 44,000 clones; approximately 86% are singletons. The sample comprised peripheral blood. These receptors came from a woman over 75 in a cohort sampled during active or convalescent COVID-19.

This clone came up once. The rearrangement joins TRBV6-2 or TRBV6-3 to TRBJ2-6; possibly TRBD1 for D (5 bases). The germline CDR1 and CDR2 sequences are MNHEY and SVGEGT. The V and J ends lost 2 bases and 0 bases respectively, with 5 bases between them. The CDR3 has 15 amino acids. CDR3 residues: CASSYQGSGANVLTF. The CDR3 DNA sequence: TGTGCCAGCAGTTACCAGGGCTCTGGGGCCAACGTCCTGACTTTC.

The chain employs TRBV7-9 and TRBJ1-2, with 7 bases identical to TRBD1. The trim removed 5 bases at V and 3 bases at J, leaving 9 bases unmatched. The length of the CDR3 is 15 residues. Germline values: CDR1 SEHNR, CDR2 FQNEAQ (reference sequence). The CDR3 loop reads CASSRGGGADYGYTF. As DNA, the CDR3 is TGTGCCAGCAGCAGAGGAGGGGGCGCAGACTATGGCTACACCTTC.

The chain employs TRBV3-1 (or the pseudogene TRBV3-2) and TRBJ1-1; a possible D gene is TRBD1 (6 bases). The CDR3 length is 14 residues. Germline V gene lookup returns CDR1 LGHDT and CDR2 YNNKEL (reference sequence). V was cut by 1 base and J by 5 bases, with 11 bases left in between. DNA for the CDR3: TGTGCCAGCAGCCAAGTTATTCAGGGGACTGAAGCTTTCTTT. Amino acid sequence: CASSQVIQGTEAFF.

The chain employs TRBV7-6 and TRBJ2-5, with a tentative D call TRBD1 (6 bases). CDR1 is SGHVS and CDR2 is FNYEAQ in the germline V gene. V was shortened by 5 bases and J by 1 base, with 8 bases between the two germline ends. The CDR3 totals 13 residues. CDR3 protein: CASSRGGQETQYF. The CDR3, as DNA: TGTGCCAGCAGCCGAGGGGGCCAAGAGACCCAGTACTTC.

The table lists this clone with a count of one. The chain is built from TRBV30 and TRBJ2-5; no firm D call. In germline, CDR1 is GTSNPN, CDR2 SVGIG (reference sequence). V lost 0 bases, J lost 4 bases, and 9 bases lay in between. The CDR3 runs to 13 residues. CDR3 coding DNA: TGTGCCTGGAGTGTGACACTTGGAGAGACCCAGTACTTC. Protein product: CAWSVTLGETQYF.

This clone was found once. In DNA, the CDR3 is TGTGCCAGCAGTGACCCGACAGGGGCGGGTGCTCAGTTCTTC. Translated: CASSDPTGAGAQFF. The chain employs TRBV2 and TRBJ2-1; 8 bases are shared with TRBD1. The CDR3 has 14 residues. Germline CDR1 reads SNHLY; CDR2 reads FYNNEI. V lost 3 bases and J lost 13; bases outside the gene matches: 11.

This chain uses TRBV9 with TRBJ1-6, with a weak D call TRBD1 (6 bases). In germline, CDR1 is SGDLS, CDR2 YYNGEE. V dropped 0 bases and J dropped 6 bases, with 13 bases sitting between them. There are 16 residues in the CDR3. CDR3 coding DNA: TGTGCCAGCAGCGTAGGGGGGACAAGGTTTAATTCACCCCTCCACTTT. Translating it yields CASSVGGTRFNSPLHF.

The rearrangement joins TRBV6-2 or TRBV6-3 to TRBJ2-5; 14 bases match TRBD2. The CDR3 totals 18 residues. The germline V gene has CDR1 MNHEY and CDR2 SVGEGT. The J segment lost 5 bases and the V segment lost 2 bases, leaving 10 bases of the junction unmatched. The DNA of the CDR3 is TGTGCCAGCAGTTACGGTTGGGGACTAGCGGGAGTGGGTGAGACCCAGTACTTC. This translates into CASSYGWGLAGVGETQYF.

This chain uses TRBV7-2 with TRBJ2-7; 8 nucleotides agree with TRBD2. Trimming cost V 2 bases and J 6 bases; bases outside gene matches: 6. Germline V gives CDR1 SGHTA, CDR2 FQGNSA. CDR3 length: 14 amino acids. CDR3 loop: CASSLPGGPGEQYF. DNA for the CDR3: TGTGCCAGCAGCTTACCGGGAGGGCCTGGCGAGCAGTACTTC.

V usage is TRBV20-1 and J usage is TRBJ2-1, with no clear D. The CDR3 totals 12 residues. The germline V gene has CDR1 DFQATT and CDR2 SNEGSKA (reference sequence). V was trimmed by 3 bases and J by 5 bases, leaving 8 bases between them. The CDR3 DNA follows: TGCAGTGCTAGTGGTCAGAACAATGAGCAGTTCTTC. Translation gives CSASGQNNEQFF.

The J gene is TRBJ1-3, the V gene TRBV7-6; possible D gene TRBD1, 5 bases. CDR1 and CDR2 (germline): SGHVS, FNYEAQ. The CDR3 loop spans 16 amino acids. V lost 5 bases, J lost 0 bases, and 14 bases lay in between. The CDR3 sequence is CASSPRGSRSGNTIYF. CDR3 in DNA: TGTGCCAGCAGCCCGCGGGGGTCCCGCTCTGGAAACACCATATATTTT.

V gene TRBV28 combines with J gene TRBJ2-5, with TRBD2 identical over 9 bases. The V and J ends lost 6 bases and 5 bases, in that order; junction bases with no gene match: 10. The CDR3 totals 15 residues. Germline assignment: CDR1 MDHEN and CDR2 SYDVKM. The CDR3: CASSSPTAGGETQYF. The CDR3 bases are TGTGCCAGCAGCTCCCCGACGGCGGGAGGGGAGACCCAGTACTTC.

The chain employs TRBV18 and TRBJ1-1; possibly TRBD1 for D (5 bases). Trimming cost V 6 bases and J 0 bases, with 17 bases left between them. The germline V gene has CDR1 KGHSH and CDR2 LQKENI. CDR3 length: 16 residues. The CDR3 here is CASSQSRAGVNTEAFF. CDR3 in DNA: TGTGCCAGCTCCCAAAGTCGGGCGGGGGTGAACACTGAAGCTTTCTTT.

CDR3 loop: CATSDSDRGDAEAQHF. The CDR3 DNA reads TGTGCCACCAGTGACTCGGACAGGGGGGACGCTGAGGCCCAGCATTTT. This chain links TRBV24-1 with TRBJ1-5; 10 nucleotides agree with TRBD1. Germline loops: CDR1 KGHDR, CDR2 SFDVKD. The length of the CDR3 is 16 residues. J was trimmed by 11 bases and V by 4 bases; bases with no gene match: 13.

The rearrangement links TRBV7-3 to TRBJ1-2; TRBD1 matches at 7 bases. Trimming removed 4 bases from V and 1 base from J; junction bases left unmatched: 18. CDR1 SGHTA and CDR2 FQGTGA come from the germline V gene. CDR3 size: 19 residues. In nucleotides, the CDR3 is TGTGCCAGCAGCTCATCGAACCTGGACAGGCAGCCTAATAACTATGGCTACACCTTC. The encoded protein is CASSSSNLDRQPNNYGYTF. The full variable domain, with the rest looked up from reference TRBV7-3 and TRBJ1-2, is GAGVSQTPSNKVTEKGKYVELRCDPISGHTALYWYRQSLGQGPEFLIYFQGTGAADDSGLPNDRFFAVRPEGSVSTLKIQRTERGDSAVYLCASSSSNLDRQPNNYGYTFGSGTRLTVV.

CDR3 DNA sequence: TGTGCCAGCAGCCAAGCCCAGATTGACACTGAAGCTTTCTTT. This codes for CASSQAQIDTEAFF. V usage is TRBV4-2 and J usage is TRBJ1-1, with D hard to call. The CDR3 covers 14 residues. V gave up 1 base and J gave up 3 bases, with 9 bases separating them. Germline values: CDR1 LGHNA, CDR2 YNFKEQ.

The DNA for the CDR3 is TGTGCCAGCAGGGCCGACAATAACAACTATGGCTACACCTTC. It codes for CASRADNNNYGYTF. This chain connects TRBV6-6 to TRBJ1-2; D remains ambiguous. CDR1 is MNHNY, CDR2 SVGAGI, per germline (reference sequence). The CDR3 has 14 residues. V was clipped by 6 bases and J by 2 bases, with 13 bases between them.

The chain has TRBV3-1 (or the pseudogene TRBV3-2) and TRBJ2-7, with 7 bases fitting TRBD1. V was clipped by 4 bases and J by 6 bases; unmatched bases: 3. The V gene's germline CDR1 is LGHDT and CDR2 YNNKEL (reference sequence). The length of the CDR3 is 12 residues. The CDR3 here is CASSRDRAEQYF. DNA for the CDR3: TGTGCCAGCAGCCGAGACAGGGCCGAGCAGTACTTC.

V gene TRBV7-2 combines with J gene TRBJ1-2, with 9 bases aligning to TRBD1. The V segment lost 1 base and the J segment 5 bases; nucleotides outside the gene matches: 5. The V gene's germline CDR1 is SGHTA and CDR2 FQGNSA. CDR3 length: 15 amino acids. This CDR3 reads CASSLDPGTGYGYTF. CDR3 sequence (DNA): TGTGCCAGCAGCTTAGACCCCGGGACAGGGTATGGCTACACCTTC.

The V and J genes are TRBV7-3 and TRBJ2-7, with no clear D. V was shortened by 8 bases and J by 3 bases, with 5 bases between the two germline ends. CDR3 size: 10 residues. In germline, CDR1 is SGHTA, CDR2 FQGTGA. This CDR3 reads CASAIYEQYF. The CDR3 DNA reads TGTGCCAGCGCGATCTACGAGCAGTACTTC. Full variable domain (remainder filled in from reference TRBV7-3 and TRBJ2-7): GAGVSQTPSNKVTEKGKYVELRCDPISGHTALYWYRQSLGQGPEFLIYFQGTGAADDSGLPNDRFFAVRPEGSVSTLKIQRTERGDSAVYLCASAIYEQYFGPGTRLTVT.

This chain joins TRBV10-3 and TRBJ2-5; TRBD1 aligns across 8 bases. This CDR3 contains 15 residues. V was clipped by 5 bases and J by 4 bases; unmatched bases: 9. Germline V lookup: CDR1 ENHRY, CDR2 SYGVKD. The CDR3 here is CAISRTGKEVETQYF. The CDR3 DNA follows: TGTGCCATCAGTAGGACAGGGAAGGAGGTAGAGACCCAGTACTTC.

V usage is TRBV7-3 and J usage is TRBJ2-1; TRBD2 might be the D (5 bases). Germline CDR1 and CDR2: SGHTA and FQGTGA. Trimming took off 5 bases at V and 4 bases at J, with 18 bases between the two ends. This CDR3 has 16 residues. The CDR3 sequence: CASSPSGGRSYNEQFF. As DNA, the CDR3 is TGTGCCAGCAGCCCCAGCGGAGGACGATCATACAATGAGCAGTTCTTC. The full variable domain, completed using reference TRBV7-3 and TRBJ2-1, is GAGVSQTPSNKVTEKGKYVELRCDPISGHTALYWYRQSLGQGPEFLIYFQGTGAADDSGLPNDRFFAVRPEGSVSTLKIQRTERGDSAVYLCASSPSGGRSYNEQFFGPGTRLTVL.

The V and J genes are TRBV29-1 and TRBJ1-1; a possible D gene is TRBD1 (5 bases). Germline V CDR1 and CDR2: SQVTM, ANQGSEA. This CDR3 spans 13 amino acids. Trimming pared 8 bases from V and 5 bases from J, leaving 18 bases between. CDR3 region: CSLRDPGGTEAFF. The CDR3 bases are TGCAGCCTCCGGGACCCCGGGGGGACTGAAGCTTTCTTT. Combining the CDR3 with reference TRBV29-1 and TRBJ1-1 gives the whole variable domain SAVISQKPSRDICQRGTSLTIQCQVDSQVTMMFWYRQQPGQSLTLIATANQGSEATYESGFVIDKFPISRPNLTFSTLTVSNMSPEDSSIYLCSLRDPGGTEAFFGQGTRLTVV.

The chain combines TRBV9 with TRBJ2-2, with TRBD2 identical over 12 bases. V shed 0 bases, J shed 7 bases, and the junction held 7 bases outside the gene matches. Germline V gene lookup returns CDR1 SGDLS and CDR2 YYNGEE. This CDR3 is built from 17 residues. The CDR3 spells CASSVEFLAGGIGELFF. CDR3 DNA sequence: TGTGCCAGCAGCGTAGAGTTCCTAGCGGGGGGGATCGGGGAGCTGTTTTTT.

This clone has only a few counts. The chain couples TRBV5-1 to TRBJ2-7, with 11 positions matching TRBD1. Germline loops: CDR1 SGHRS, CDR2 YFSETQ. This CDR3 is built from 17 residues. J lost 3 bases, V lost 0 bases, and 8 bases had no gene match. For the CDR3, the DNA is TGCGCCAGCAGCTTGGTGGGGCGAGGGACAGGGGGCTACGAGCAGTACTTC. Translating it yields CASSLVGRGTGGYEQYF.

V and J are TRBV6-5 and TRBJ1-2, with a tentative D call TRBD1 (6 bases). CDR1 and CDR2 from the germline V gene are MNHEY and SVGAGI. V lost 6 bases and J 0 bases, leaving 11 bases between the germline ends. This CDR3 is 14 amino acids long. CDR3 sequence: CASRRQATNYGYTF. For the CDR3, the DNA is TGTGCCAGCAGGCGACAGGCTACTAACTATGGCTACACCTTC.